The present T cell receptor (beta chain) was sequenced within a study of blood T cell repertoires in COVID-19. Overall study context: Both acute and convalescent COVID-19 samples were obtained from the United States, Italy and Spain.

This table comes from immunoSEQ multiplex PCR, and its TCRdb copy is limited to in-frame clones, with some not included. The table has 150,000 to 200,000 clones, about 80% seen once. This clone appeared once. Trimming left V 3 bases short and J 2 bases short, with 11 bases between. This CDR3 region has 14 residues. Germline lookup yields CDR1 SGHTA and CDR2 FQGNSA. The V call is TRBV7-2, the J call TRBJ2-7, with D possibly matching TRBD2 (5 bases). This sequence originates from a man in his 70s who had recovered from COVID-19. The sequenced sample consisted of peripheral blood. CDR3 DNA sequence: TGTGCCAGCAGCTTTTCTGACGGGGCCTACGAGCAGTACTTC. Translating gives CASSFSDGAYEQYF.